The source of this TCR beta chain is a study of OX40 agonist ivuxolimab in advanced cancers. Looking at the study overall: Among those enrolled, mean age was about 62 years (range roughly 23 to 79) and about 79% were male.

The V segment lost 4 bases and the J segment 12 bases; nucleotides outside the gene matches: 6. This CDR3 comprises 11 residues. Germline V gene sequence: CDR1 SGHRS, CDR2 YFSETQ. The table came from immunoSEQ multiplex PCR; TCRdb's copy has only in-frame clones and leaves some out. The data show 15,000 or so clones, less than 90% seen once. The chain combines TRBV5-1 with TRBJ2-7; 8 bases agree with TRBD1. The source material was CD4+ or CD8+ T cells sorted from blood, sampled in a trial of the OX40 agonist ivuxolimab. The TCR originated in an adult with an advanced solid tumor such as melanoma, head and neck, liver or kidney cancer. For the CDR3, the DNA is TGCGCCAGCAGCATGACAGGGGAGTTGTACTTC. Its translation: CASSMTGELYF.